This is a list of T cell receptor beta chains from one sample in a study of blood T cell repertoires in COVID-19. The table came from immunoSEQ multiplex PCR; TCRdb's copy has only in-frame clones and leaves some out. The sample carries 200,000 to 300,000 clones, around 83% recorded once. The source material was peripheral blood. The receptors derive from a woman aged 55 to 70 with active or convalescent COVID-19. The CDR3 runs from the conserved cysteine through the conserved F or W. D genes are given only for firm matches. A row's size may be missing; if present it is once, few, many or a size class.

.,TRBV24-1,TRBJ1-1,.,CATSDVIEGGGAFF,TGTGCCACCAGTGATGTAATAGAGGGGGGGGGAGCTTTCTTT
.,TRBV2,TRBJ1-2,.,CASSVGGMGYGYTF,TGTGCCAGCAGTGTCGGAGGGATGGGCTATGGCTACACCTTC
.,TRBV18,TRBJ1-1,once,CASSPPTRRGTEAFF,TGTGCCAGCTCACCCCCAACCCGTAGGGGCACTGAAGCTTTCTTT
TRBD1,TRBV15,TRBJ1-1,.,CATSGKGQLNTEAFF,TGTGCCACCAGCGGAAAGGGACAGCTGAACACTGAAGCTTTCTTT
.,TRBV5-6,TRBJ1-2,.,CASSLKAGEGFGYGYTF,TGTGCCAGCAGCTTGAAAGCAGGGGAGGGTTTTGGCTATGGCTACACCTTC
.,TRBV7-2,TRBJ1-1,.,CASSFRGEVSGTEAFF,TGTGCCAGCAGCTTTCGTGGGGAGGTCAGCGGCACTGAAGCTTTCTTT
.,TRBV19,TRBJ2-7,many,CASSIRGDTGPYEQYF,TGTGCCAGTAGTATAAGAGGGGACACGGGGCCCTACGAGCAGTACTTC
TRBD1,TRBV19,TRBJ1-2,once,CASRRRDRVHGYTF,TGTGCCAGTAGGCGCCGGGACAGGGTGCATGGCTACACCTTC
.,TRBV7-2,TRBJ2-7,.,CASSWGVVEQYF,TGTGCCAGCAGCTGGGGGGTAGTCGAGCAGTACTTC
.,TRBV5-1,TRBJ2-3,.,CASSSGGRADTQYF,TGCGCCAGCAGCTCGGGGGGCAGGGCAGATACGCAGTATTTT
TRBD2,TRBV7-2,TRBJ2-1,.,CASTLGGLAGGVYNEQFF,TGTGCCAGCACCCTCGGTGGCCTAGCGGGGGGGGTCTACAATGAGCAGTTCTTC
.,TRBV19,TRBJ1-5,.,CASSMRSSNQPQHF,TGTGCCAGTAGTATGAGGTCAAGCAATCAGCCCCAGCATTTT
TRBD2,TRBV10-3,TRBJ2-1,.,CAMAGTSGVLGVF,TGTGCCATGGCCGGGACTAGCGGGGTTTTGGGGGTCTTC
.,TRBV6-6,TRBJ1-6,.,CASSPGQWNSPLHF,TGTGCCAGCAGTCCCGGACAGTGGAATTCACCCCTCCACTTT
TRBD1,TRBV4-2,TRBJ1-5,.,CASSQDWTGRNQPQHF,TGTGCCAGCAGCCAAGATTGGACAGGCCGCAATCAGCCCCAGCATTTT